Listed below are T cell receptor beta chains from one sample, sequenced in a study of cytomegalovirus exposure and HLA in healthy donors. Sequencing used immunoSEQ multiplex PCR; TCRdb keeps in-frame clones, though not all of them. The sample records 90,000 to 120,000 clones, approximately 76% being singletons. Sequenced material: PBMCs. The receptors stem from a young man in good health and CMV-seronegative. The CDR3 runs from the conserved cysteine through the conserved F or W. The order of the fields is CDR3 length, D gene, clone size, V gene, J gene, CDR3 protein, CDR3 DNA. D genes are given only for firm matches. Size tells how often a clone was seen (once, few, many) or the class of an expanded clone, and some rows leave it out.

14	.	.	TRBV2	TRBJ2-7	CASMKELGPYEQYF	TGTGCCAGCATGAAGGAGCTGGGGCCCTACGAGCAGTACTTC
14	TRBD2	.	TRBV10-3	TRBJ2-7	CASRFTSGSYEQYF	TGTGCCTCCAGGTTCACTAGCGGGAGCTACGAGCAGTACTTC
16	TRBD2	.	TRBV7-2	TRBJ2-7	CASSAGLAGSSYEQYF	TGTGCCAGCAGCGCCGGACTAGCGGGGTCCTCCTACGAGCAGTACTTC
13	TRBD1	.	TRBV2	TRBJ1-5	CASNRQGTQPQHF	TGTGCCAGCAACCGACAGGGTACCCAGCCCCAGCATTTT
13	.	.	TRBV18	TRBJ2-5	CASSLGGQETQYF	TGTGCCAGCTCGCTAGGGGGCCAAGAGACCCAGTACTTC
16	.	.	TRBV5-1	TRBJ2-2	CASSQKLLANTGELFF	TGCGCCAGCAGCCAAAAGCTACTGGCGAACACCGGGGAGCTGTTTTTT
15	.	.	TRBV6-5	TRBJ1-4	CASRPAGGAGEKLFF	TGTGCCAGCAGACCAGCTGGGGGGGCAGGGGAAAAACTGTTTTTT
21	TRBD1	.	TRBV4-3	TRBJ1-6	CASSQYYPGQGLSSYNSPLHF	TGCGCCAGCAGCCAATATTACCCGGGACAGGGTTTGAGCTCCTATAATTCACCCCTCCACTTT
14	.	.	TRBV7-2	TRBJ1-3	CASSPTGFGNTIYF	TGTGCCAGCAGCCCAACAGGGTTCGGAAACACCATATATTTT
16	.	few	TRBV19	TRBJ1-5	CASSIVHRDGPQPQHF	TGTGCCAGTAGTATAGTACACAGGGACGGTCCTCAGCCCCAGCATTTT
12	.	.	TRBV10-3	TRBJ2-7	CAIRGLAYEQYF	TGTGCCATCAGGGGCCTGGCCTACGAGCAGTACTTC
15	TRBD1	.	TRBV19	TRBJ2-3	CASSMVGQGKDTQYF	TGTGCCAGTAGTATGGTGGGACAGGGGAAAGATACGCAGTATTTT
18	.	.	TRBV21-1	TRBJ2-7	CASSTKGLAERITYEQYF	TGTGCCAGCAGCACTAAAGGACTAGCGGAGCGAATAACCTACGAGCAGTACTTC
19	TRBD1	.	TRBV19	TRBJ2-6	CASSIQPGQVSSGANVLTF	TGTGCCAGTAGTATACAACCGGGACAGGTCTCCTCTGGGGCCAACGTCCTGACTTTC
13	.	.	TRBV5-5	TRBJ2-7	CASSNRDAGEQYF	TGTGCCAGCAGCAATAGGGACGCGGGGGAGCAGTACTTC
15	TRBD1	.	TRBV7-9	TRBJ1-1	CASSGRTGEWPEAFF	TGTGCCAGCAGCGGACGGACAGGGGAGTGGCCTGAAGCTTTCTTT
15	.	.	TRBV19	TRBJ1-4	CASSIHAAGNEKLFF	TGTGCCAGTAGTATCCACGCGGCAGGGAACGAAAAACTGTTTTTT
14	.	.	TRBV29-1	TRBJ2-4	CSVEAGLAKNIQYF	TGCAGCGTTGAGGCAGGGTTGGCCAAAAACATTCAGTACTTC
14	.	.	TRBV7-2	TRBJ2-7	CASSADRSSYEQYF	TGTGCCAGCAGCGCCGACAGGAGCTCCTACGAGCAGTACTTC
15	TRBD2	.	TRBV7-2	TRBJ2-5	CASSVGAGGPETQYF	TGTGCCAGCAGCGTCGGAGCGGGGGGGCCTGAGACCCAGTACTTC
14	.	.	TRBV6-5	TRBJ1-2	CASKASGNLYGYPF	TGTGCCAGCAAAGCCTCCGGGAATCTTTATGGCTACCCCTTC
15	TRBD1	.	TRBV19	TRBJ1-5	CASNPWDRANQPQHF	TGTGCCAGTAACCCTTGGGACAGAGCTAATCAGCCCCAGCATTTT
14	.	.	TRBV11-2	TRBJ1-5	CASSLLPSNQPQHF	TGTGCCAGCAGCTTACTACCTAGCAATCAGCCCCAGCATTTT
15	.	once	TRBV27	TRBJ2-5	CASSSQGLGGETQYF	TGTGCCAGCAGTTCCCAGGGCCTAGGGGGAGAGACCCAGTACTTC
13	TRBD2	.	TRBV7-3	TRBJ2-3	CASSPGGGDTQYF	TGTGCCAGCAGCCCCGGGGGGGGAGATACGCAGTATTTT
14	.	.	TRBV2	TRBJ1-1	CASSEARGYAEAFF	TGTGCCAGCAGTGAAGCGAGAGGGTACGCTGAAGCTTTCTTT
15	TRBD1	once	TRBV9	TRBJ1-2	CASSVRDRAAYGYTF	TGTGCCAGCAGCGTAAGGGACAGGGCGGCCTACGGCTACACCTTC
15	TRBD1	.	TRBV5-1	TRBJ2-7	CASSSSRDRAYEQYF	TGCGCCAGCAGCTCCTCGAGGGACAGGGCCTACGAGCAGTACTTC
15	.	once	TRBV5-6	TRBJ2-1	CASSAFQGTYNEQFF	TGTGCCAGCAGCGCGTTCCAGGGAACCTACAATGAGCAGTTCTTC
12	.	.	TRBV6-5	TRBJ2-7	CASSSDRYEQYF	TGTGCCAGCAGCTCCGACAGGTACGAGCAGTACTTC
15	TRBD1	.	TRBV10-3	TRBJ1-3	CAASLDRAVGNTIYF	TGTGCCGCCAGCTTAGACAGGGCAGTAGGAAACACCATATATTTT
12	.	.	TRBV7-2	TRBJ2-1	CASSLGGDEQFF	TGTGCCAGCAGCTTAGGGGGGGATGAGCAGTTCTTC
12	TRBD1	.	TRBV7-9	TRBJ2-7	CASSRGQGGQYF	TGTGCCAGCAGCCGGGGACAGGGTGGGCAGTACTTC
15	TRBD2	.	TRBV7-3	TRBJ2-5	CASSSTSGAQETQYF	TGTGCCAGCAGTTCAACTAGCGGGGCCCAAGAGACCCAGTACTTC
15	.	.	TRBV7-6	TRBJ1-2	CASSPQPTANYGYTF	TGTGCCAGCAGCCCACAGCCCACAGCCAACTATGGCTACACCTTC
14	.	.	TRBV7-9	TRBJ2-1	CASSFLGGYNEQFF	TGTGCCAGCAGCTTTCTCGGGGGCTACAATGAGCAGTTCTTC
18	.	.	TRBV6-4	TRBJ1-1	CASRGQEAGLGLNTEAFF	TGTGCCAGCAGGGGACAAGAAGCAGGTCTAGGCCTGAACACTGAAGCTTTCTTT
14	.	.	TRBV6-1	TRBJ1-4	CASSEVGPGGELFF	TGTGCCAGCAGTGAAGTAGGGCCCGGGGGAGAACTGTTTTTT
13	TRBD1	.	TRBV10-3	TRBJ1-2	CAISSGQGYGYTF	TGTGCCATCAGTTCTGGACAGGGGTATGGCTACACCTTC
16	TRBD1	.	TRBV15	TRBJ2-2	CATSGHRGSATGELFF	TGTGCCACCAGCGGACACAGGGGGTCGGCCACCGGGGAGCTGTTTTTT
13	.	.	TRBV19	TRBJ2-2	CASSRQTTGELFF	TGTGCCAGTAGTCGGCAGACAACCGGGGAGCTGTTTTTT
14	.	.	TRBV9	TRBJ1-2	CASSTGPAPYGYTF	TGTGCCAGCAGCACAGGGCCAGCCCCCTATGGCTACACCTTC